Detailed here is one T cell receptor (beta chain). As yet, its antigen is unknown. These data belong to a study of cytomegalovirus exposure and HLA in healthy donors. Whole-study findings and limits: Donors belonging to an Asian-associated ancestry cluster reportedly showed fewer N-insertions in productive TCRs than the roughly 700-donor mean, according to what a later analysis found.

PCR employed 60 Vbeta and 13 Jbeta primers. Assay used: immunoSEQ multiplex PCR; TCRdb lists only in-frame clones, some missing. The repertoire includes fewer than 110,000 clones, around two thirds of them detected once, and 3% to 4% sits in the top ten. The CDR3 totals 20 residues. Germline CDR1 reads MGHRA; CDR2 reads YSYEKL. Germline trimming cut 1 base from V and 2 bases from J; bases unmatched to any gene: 14. This sequence originates from a woman between 45 and 65 years old in good health and CMV-seronegative. The chain uses TRBV4-1 and TRBJ2-1; 10 positions agree with TRBD2. Sequenced material: PBMCs. The CDR3: CASSQVGKAGGPSPYNEQFF. CDR3 bases: TGCGCCAGCAGCCAAGTTGGGAAAGCGGGAGGGCCTTCCCCCTACAATGAGCAGTTCTTC.